This T cell receptor beta chain was observed in a study of cytomegalovirus exposure and HLA in healthy donors. Measured with immunoSEQ multiplex PCR; TCRdb has only the in-frame clones, and not every one. In the table there are approximately 82,000 clones, about 92% of which are singletons. This clone showed up just once. V lost 7 bases and J lost 3, with 18 bases in between. Germline values: CDR1 MNHEY, CDR2 SMNVEV (reference sequence). The CDR3 totals 15 residues. The source is a man between 18 and 29 years old in good health and CMV-seronegative. The chain recombines TRBV27 with TRBJ1-2; perhaps TRBD1 as D (6 bases). The specimen sequenced was PBMCs. CDR3 protein: CASKPQTGSYYGYTF. CDR3 DNA: TGTGCCAGCAAACCTCAGACAGGATCTTACTATGGCTACACCTTC.